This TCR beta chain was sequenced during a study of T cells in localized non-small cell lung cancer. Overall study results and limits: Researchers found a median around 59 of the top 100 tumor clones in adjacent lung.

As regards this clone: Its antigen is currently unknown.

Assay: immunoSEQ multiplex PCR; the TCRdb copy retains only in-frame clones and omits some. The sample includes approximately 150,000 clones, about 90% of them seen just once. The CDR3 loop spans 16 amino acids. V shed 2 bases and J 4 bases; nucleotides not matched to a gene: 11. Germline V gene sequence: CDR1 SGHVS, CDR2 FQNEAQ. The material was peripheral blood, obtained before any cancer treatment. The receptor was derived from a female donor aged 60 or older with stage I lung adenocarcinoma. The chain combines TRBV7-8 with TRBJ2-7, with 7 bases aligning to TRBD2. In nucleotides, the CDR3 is TGTGCCAGCAGCTTAATGGCGGCTAGCGGTAATTACGAGCAGTACTTC. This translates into CASSLMAASGNYEQYF.